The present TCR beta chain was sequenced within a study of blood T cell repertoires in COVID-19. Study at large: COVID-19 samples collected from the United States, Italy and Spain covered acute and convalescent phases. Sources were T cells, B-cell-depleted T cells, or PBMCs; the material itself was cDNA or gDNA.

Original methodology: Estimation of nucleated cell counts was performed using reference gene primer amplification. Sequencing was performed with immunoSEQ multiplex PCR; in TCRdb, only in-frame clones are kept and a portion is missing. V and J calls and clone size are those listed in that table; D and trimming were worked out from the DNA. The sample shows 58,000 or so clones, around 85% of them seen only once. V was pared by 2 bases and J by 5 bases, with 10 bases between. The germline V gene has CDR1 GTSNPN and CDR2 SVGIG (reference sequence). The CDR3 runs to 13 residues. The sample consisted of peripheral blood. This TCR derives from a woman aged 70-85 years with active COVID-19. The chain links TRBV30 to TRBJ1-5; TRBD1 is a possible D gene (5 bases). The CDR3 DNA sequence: TGTGCCTGGAGTCGGGGGGGTCATCAGCCCCAGCATTTT. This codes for CAWSRGGHQPQHF. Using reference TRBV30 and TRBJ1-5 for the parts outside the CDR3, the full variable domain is SQTIHQWPATLVQPVGSPLSLECTVEGTSNPNLYWYRQAAGRGLQLLFYSVGIGQISSEVPQNLSASRPQDRQFILSSKKLLLSDSGFYLCAWSRGGHQPQHFGDGTRLSIL.